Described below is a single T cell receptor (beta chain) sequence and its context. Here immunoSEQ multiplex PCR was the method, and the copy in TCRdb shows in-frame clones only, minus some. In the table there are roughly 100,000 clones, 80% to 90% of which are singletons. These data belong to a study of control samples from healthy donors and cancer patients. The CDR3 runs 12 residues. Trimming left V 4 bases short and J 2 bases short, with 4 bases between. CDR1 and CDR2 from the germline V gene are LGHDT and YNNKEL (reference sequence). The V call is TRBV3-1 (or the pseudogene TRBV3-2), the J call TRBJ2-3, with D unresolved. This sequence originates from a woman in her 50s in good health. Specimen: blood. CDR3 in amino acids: CASSLFTDTQYF. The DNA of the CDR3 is TGTGCCAGCAGCCTCTTCACAGATACGCAGTATTTT.